The source of this TCR beta chain is a study of blood T cell repertoires in COVID-19. Study-wide background: Collection of acute and convalescent COVID-19 samples took place in the United States, Italy and Spain. T cells, B-cell-depleted T cells, or PBMCs supplied cDNA or gDNA.

How the authors handled the data: How many nucleated cells were present was estimated from reference gene primer amplification. TCRdb keeps only in-frame clones here, not all; method: immunoSEQ multiplex PCR. V, J and clone size are those of that table, while D and trimming were read from the DNA. The sample has about 490,000 clones; 70% to 90% are singletons. CDR1 and CDR2 from the germline V gene are MNHEY and SMNVEV (reference sequence). With 1 base clipped from V and 1 base from J, the junction kept 6 bases outside the gene matches. This CDR3 region has 18 residues. This receptor was taken from a human donor in a cohort sampled during active COVID-19. The chain is built from TRBV27 and TRBJ2-6, with TRBD1 identical over 8 bases. Sequenced: peripheral blood. The CDR3 bases are TGTGCCAGCAGTTTATTTGCAGGGGGCGCTTCTGGGGCCAACGTCCTGACTTTC. Its translation: CASSLFAGGASGANVLTF.